A selection of T cell receptor beta chains follows, all from one sample in a study of CD8 T cells in ankylosing spondylitis. TCRdb re-called the 5' RACE reads through MiXCR, storing one row per CDR3 protein. The top ten clones hold just over 5% of a sample with 85,000 to 100,000 distinct CDR3 sequences, about 8.1% of them seen once. Sequenced input: blood, either unsorted or a sorted T cell fraction (not recorded which). The receptors shown here come from a male donor with ankylosing spondylitis or in good health (not recorded which). The CDR3 runs from the conserved cysteine through the conserved F or W. The D gene is left open where the match is weak. For some rows the clone size is stated as once, few or many, or as a class when expanded; others skip it.

size: many
V: TRBV5-6
J: TRBJ2-7
D: .
DNA: TGTGCCAGCAGCTACCAAGGCCAAGTTACCTACGAGCAGTACTTC
CDR3: CASSYQGQVTYEQYF

size: many
V: TRBV25-1
J: TRBJ2-6
D: TRBD1
DNA: TGTGCCAGCAGTGAGAGACAGGGGAGAAGTGGGGCCAACGTCCTGACTTTC
CDR3: CASSERQGRSGANVLTF

size: many
V: TRBV12-3/TRBV12-4
J: TRBJ2-7
D: .
DNA: TGTGCCAGCAGTTTTGGGGGAGGCGGTGGTTACGAGCAGTACTTC
CDR3: CASSFGGGGGYEQYF

size: few
V: TRBV24-1
J: TRBJ2-1
D: TRBD2
DNA: TGTGCCACCAGTGCCCCACGCGCACCGGGACTAGGTCATGAGCAGTTCTTC
CDR3: CATSAPRAPGLGHEQFF

size: many
V: TRBV3-1
J: TRBJ2-3
D: TRBD1
DNA: TGTGCCAGCAGCCAAGATCCCAGGGGGTCAGATACGCAGTATTTT
CDR3: CASSQDPRGSDTQYF

size: .
V: TRBV14
J: TRBJ2-2
D: .
DNA: TGTGCCAGCAGCCCCGGGACGGCGAACACCGGGGAGCTGTTTTTT
CDR3: CASSPGTANTGELFF

size: .
V: TRBV2
J: TRBJ2-2
D: TRBD1
DNA: TGTGCCACCAGGACAGGCACCGGGGAGCTGTTTTTT
CDR3: CATRTGTGELFF

size: many
V: TRBV23-1
J: TRBJ2-7
D: .
DNA: TGCGCCAGCACCCCGCAGGAGGAAGGGGCTCCCTACGAGCAGTACTTC
CDR3: CASTPQEEGAPYEQYF

size: .
V: TRBV3-1
J: TRBJ1-5
D: .
DNA: TGTACCTGCAGTTTGGGTTTTCAAGGTCAGGGAAGCAATCAGCCCCAGCATTTT
CDR3: CTCSLGFQGQGSNQPQHF

size: many
V: TRBV6-2/TRBV6-3
J: TRBJ2-3
D: TRBD2
DNA: TGTGCCAGCAGTTACTTGGGAGCGGGGGCCAGCACAGATACGCAGTATTTT
CDR3: CASSYLGAGASTDTQYF

size: many
V: TRBV20-1
J: TRBJ1-2
D: .
DNA: TGCAGTGCTAGAGATTTTAGTAGAGGGGAAAGAAATGGCTACACCTTC
CDR3: CSARDFSRGERNGYTF

size: few
V: TRBV7-2
J: TRBJ1-6
D: .
DNA: TGTGCCAGCAGCTTAGAATCCACAGGGTTAAATTCACCCCTCCACTTT
CDR3: CASSLESTGLNSPLHF

size: .
V: TRBV2
J: TRBJ2-3
D: .
DNA: TGTGCCAGCATCCGAGACGGTAGCGGACCCACAGATACGCAGTATTTT
CDR3: CASIRDGSGPTDTQYF

size: .
V: TRBV7-2
J: TRBJ1-6
D: .
DNA: TGTGCCAGCAGCTTAGTTCCCCGCCAGGGATCACCCCTCCACTTT
CDR3: CASSLVPRQGSPLHF

size: many
V: TRBV28
J: TRBJ2-2
D: .
DNA: TGTGCCAGCAGTTTCACCGGGGAGCTGTTTTTT
CDR3: CASSFTGELFF

size: .
V: TRBV20-1
J: TRBJ2-3
D: .
DNA: TGCAGTGCTAGAGCTAGAGTGACAGATACGCAGTATTTT
CDR3: CSARARVTDTQYF

size: many
V: TRBV28
J: TRBJ1-2
D: .
DNA: TGTGCCAGCAGTCAACTGGGCTACACCTTC
CDR3: CASSQLGYTF

size: many
V: TRBV7-6
J: TRBJ2-7
D: TRBD2
DNA: TGTGCCAGCAGCTCTATAGCGGGGCTCTCCTACGAGCAGTACTTC
CDR3: CASSSIAGLSYEQYF

size: .
V: TRBV7-4
J: TRBJ2-1
D: TRBD2
DNA: TGTACCAGCAGTTCCCCGACTAGCGGGTCAACTCCATACAATGAGCAGTTCTTC
CDR3: CTSSSPTSGSTPYNEQFF

size: .
V: TRBV6-2/TRBV6-3
J: TRBJ2-7
D: .
DNA: TGTGCCAGCAGTTACGGCTCCTGGGAGCAGTACTTC
CDR3: CASSYGSWEQYF

size: .
V: TRBV15
J: TRBJ1-2
D: .
DNA: TGTGCCACCAGCAGAGATCGGACAAGGTATGTCTACACCTTC
CDR3: CATSRDRTRYVYTF

size: many
V: TRBV29-1
J: TRBJ2-1
D: TRBD2
DNA: TGCAGCGTTGGGGTAGCGGGGGGCTACAATGAGCAGTTCTTC
CDR3: CSVGVAGGYNEQFF

size: few
V: TRBV11-2
J: TRBJ1-5
D: .
DNA: TGTGCCAGCAGCTTATATTCCTCGGGGGGACGGAAACATCAGTCCCAGCATTTT
CDR3: CASSLYSSGGRKHQSQHF

size: many
V: TRBV12-3/TRBV12-4
J: TRBJ1-3
D: .
DNA: TGTGCCAGCAGTCTCCAGACGTCTGGAAACACCATATATTTT
CDR3: CASSLQTSGNTIYF

size: many
V: TRBV29-1
J: TRBJ2-7
D: .
DNA: TGCAGCGTTGAAATACCGGGGGCCTACGAGCAGTACTTC
CDR3: CSVEIPGAYEQYF

size: few
V: TRBV14
J: TRBJ2-3
D: .
DNA: TGTGCCAGCAGCCAGCGTTTCAGGGGAGGCACAGATACGCAGTATTTT
CDR3: CASSQRFRGGTDTQYF

size: many
V: TRBV3-1
J: TRBJ2-2
D: TRBD2
DNA: TGTGCCAGCAGCCAAGGCAGAGTAGCGGGGTTACCCGGGGAGCTGTTTTTT
CDR3: CASSQGRVAGLPGELFF

size: many
V: TRBV20-1
J: TRBJ1-2
D: TRBD1
DNA: TGCAGTGCTTGGATTGGACAGGGAGATGGCTACACCTTC
CDR3: CSAWIGQGDGYTF

size: many
V: TRBV19
J: TRBJ2-3
D: .
DNA: TGTGCCACCCGGACGTGGGATACGCAGTATTTT
CDR3: CATRTWDTQYF

size: .
V: TRBV5-1
J: TRBJ2-1
D: TRBD2
DNA: TGCGCCAGCAGCTTGGGACCGGGACTAGCGAGCTCCTACAATGAGCAGTTCTTC
CDR3: CASSLGPGLASSYNEQFF

size: medium-sized
V: TRBV20-1
J: TRBJ2-2
D: TRBD2
DNA: TGCAGTGCTAGAAATGTCTCGCGGGGGTTCGCCGGGGAGCTGTTTTTT
CDR3: CSARNVSRGFAGELFF

size: many
V: TRBV10-1
J: TRBJ1-4
D: .
DNA: TGCGCCAGCGGGCTCTGTGAGACTCTCCCAACTAATGAAAAACTGTTTTTT
CDR3: CASGLCETLPTNEKLFF

size: .
V: TRBV20-1
J: TRBJ2-7
D: .
DNA: TGCAGTGCTAGAGCCAGAGAAGGGCGAGACGCCTACGAGCAGTACTTC
CDR3: CSARAREGRDAYEQYF

size: .
V: TRBV3-1
J: TRBJ2-3
D: TRBD2
DNA: TGTGCCATCAGTCCCCTCCTATCGCGGGGGGTGCCCAGCACAGATACGCAGTATTTT
CDR3: CAISPLLSRGVPSTDTQYF